This T cell receptor beta chain was sequenced for a study of cytomegalovirus exposure and HLA in healthy donors (TCRdb year 2017). A note on the overall study: The 700 or so repertoires of the first cohort and the approximately 110 validation repertoires were produced on the same platform, according to a later analysis. The study aimed to test whether signatures of past pathogen exposure could be identified by cataloging public T cell receptors. Besides the first cohort of around 670 subjects, a separate validation cohort made up of 90 to 150 different subjects was used. The study combined high-throughput TCR immunosequencing, statistical association of individual TCRs with disease status, and machine learning to predict cytomegalovirus infection status. The study at large found these results: The study gave a list of under 200 TCR beta chains associated with cytomegalovirus. Most TCR sequences were observed very rarely across donors, whereas some public TCRs were present in many individuals. A later analysis had no HLA typing for the validation cohort, so co-occurrence there was scored across all 110 or so repertoires. Subsequent analysis determined that TCRs grouped into clusters in the first cohort also showed a tendency toward co-occurrence across the 130 or so validation repertoires, and 94% of cluster scores exceeded 0. According to the authors, the approach could potentially be generalized to other disease states and immunological phenotypes. In both the original and validation cohorts, the classifier was reported to diagnose cytomegalovirus status with high specificity and sensitivity. In vitro tests confirmed that a few of the cytomegalovirus-associated TCR beta chains recognize cytomegalovirus antigens.

The donors belonged to the validation cohort of over a hundred subjects, which was separate from the roughly 670-subject first cohort. The count of this clone is one. Its target antigen remains unknown. Base quality data are lacking; no much larger clone is found one base away. The library was prepared using the immunoSEQ multiplex PCR assay. Turning to the authors' computational methods: To diagnose cytomegalovirus status from the catalog of TCR beta chain sequences, a statistical classification framework was built. As stored in TCRdb, this immuneACCESS dataset retains in-frame rearrangements with V and J assigned. A fraction of the clones does not appear; measured against another copy, unresolved V genes explain less than half of the discrepancy, and the remainder lacks a known reason. V and J calls and clone size come straight from that table; D and trimming were deduced from the DNA. In this sample the table shows around 220,000 clones, over 80% of which occur a single time. Together, the top ten hold over 13% of the sample.

Trimming costs V 0 bases and J 4 bases, and their ends lie 7 bases apart. The CDR3 numbers 13 residues from cysteine through phenylalanine. Only CDR3 DNA remains: 39 bases, in frame from the first base. As encoded in the germline V gene, CDR1 is SGHTA while CDR2 is FQGTGA. This sequence uses TRBV7-3 and TRBJ2-7, with TRBD2 tentatively as D gene (5 bases match). This TCR was recovered from a woman aged 25-40 years in good health and CMV-seropositive. The specimen was PBMCs. CDR3 loop: CASSLTGGYEQYF. The sequenced DNA: TGTGCCAGCAGCTTAACAGGCGGGTACGAGCAGTACTTC.